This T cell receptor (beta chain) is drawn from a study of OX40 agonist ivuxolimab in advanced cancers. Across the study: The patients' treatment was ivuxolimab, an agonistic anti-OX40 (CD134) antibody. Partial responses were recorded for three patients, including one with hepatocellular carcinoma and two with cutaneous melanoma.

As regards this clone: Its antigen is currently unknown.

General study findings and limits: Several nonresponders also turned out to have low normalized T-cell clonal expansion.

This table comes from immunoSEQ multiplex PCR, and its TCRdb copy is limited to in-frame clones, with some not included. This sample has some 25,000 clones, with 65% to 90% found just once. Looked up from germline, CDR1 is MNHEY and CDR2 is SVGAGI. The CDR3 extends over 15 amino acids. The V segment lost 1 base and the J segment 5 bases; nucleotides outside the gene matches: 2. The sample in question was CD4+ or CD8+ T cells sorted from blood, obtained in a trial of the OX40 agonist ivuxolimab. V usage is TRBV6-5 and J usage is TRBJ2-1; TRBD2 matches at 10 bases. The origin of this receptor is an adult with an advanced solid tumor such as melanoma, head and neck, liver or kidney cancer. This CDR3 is CASSYFTSGNNEQFF. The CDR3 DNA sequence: TGTGCCAGCAGTTACTTTACTAGCGGGAACAATGAGCAGTTCTTC.